This is a list of T cell receptor beta chains from one sample in a study of blood T cell repertoires in COVID-19. Sequencing used immunoSEQ multiplex PCR; TCRdb keeps in-frame clones, though not all of them. Of about 240,000 clones listed, around four fifths are singletons. Sequencing was carried out using PBMCs or T cells enriched from blood (not recorded which). The receptors stem from a woman in her forties who had been exposed to COVID-19. CDR3s include the opening cysteine and the closing phenylalanine or tryptophan. The D gene is left open where the match is weak. Clone size is stated in some rows and not others, as once, few, many or a class when expanded.

DNA: TGTGCCAGCAGCCCGACTAGCGGGAGGACTCGGGGCGAGCAGTACTTC
CDR3: CASSPTSGRTRGEQYF
V: TRBV27
J: TRBJ2-7
size: .
length: 16
D: TRBD2

DNA: TGTGCCAGTAGGCCGGACAGTGTGGCTGGAAACACCATATATTTT
CDR3: CASRPDSVAGNTIYF
V: TRBV19
J: TRBJ1-3
size: .
length: 15
D: .

DNA: TGTGCCAGCAGTTTTGGGACTCATGAGCAGTTCTTC
CDR3: CASSFGTHEQFF
V: TRBV12-3/TRBV12-4
J: TRBJ2-1
size: .
length: 12
D: .

DNA: TGTGCCAGCAGCAAAACTTCCGGGACTAGCGGCACAGATACGCAGTATTTT
CDR3: CASSKTSGTSGTDTQYF
V: TRBV9
J: TRBJ2-3
size: .
length: 17
D: TRBD2

DNA: TGTGCCAGCATGGAGGCGGGGGGGCCAGGTACGCAGTATTTT
CDR3: CASMEAGGPGTQYF
V: TRBV7-9
J: TRBJ2-3
size: .
length: 14
D: TRBD2

DNA: TGTGCCAGCAGCCCAGGACTGTTTAATGAAAAACTGTTTTTT
CDR3: CASSPGLFNEKLFF
V: TRBV7-2
J: TRBJ1-4
size: .
length: 14
D: .

DNA: TGTGCCAGCAGCCCGAGACAGGGGGGGTTTTACGAGCAGTACTTC
CDR3: CASSPRQGGFYEQYF
V: TRBV7-6
J: TRBJ2-7
size: .
length: 15
D: TRBD1

DNA: TGTGCCAGCAGTTTAGTTCCGGGGACTGAAGCTTTCTTT
CDR3: CASSLVPGTEAFF
V: TRBV12-3/TRBV12-4
J: TRBJ1-1
size: .
length: 13
D: .

DNA: TGTGCCTGGAGTGGGTCGGGGAATTCACCCCTCCACTTT
CDR3: CAWSGSGNSPLHF
V: TRBV30
J: TRBJ1-6
size: few
length: 13
D: .

DNA: TGCGCCAGCAGCATAGGAGGGACAGGGGAGTTCTATGGCTACACCTTC
CDR3: CASSIGGTGEFYGYTF
V: TRBV5-1
J: TRBJ1-2
size: once
length: 16
D: TRBD1

DNA: TGTGCCAGCAGCGCGTGGGACAGGGGGAACTATGGCTACACCTTC
CDR3: CASSAWDRGNYGYTF
V: TRBV9
J: TRBJ1-2
size: .
length: 15
D: TRBD1

DNA: TGTGCCAGCAGTTTATCACCGGGGAGCTATGGCTACACCTTC
CDR3: CASSLSPGSYGYTF
V: TRBV27
J: TRBJ1-2
size: .
length: 14
D: .

DNA: TGTGCCAGTAGTTCCCCGACTAGCGGGGGGGTTCATGAGCAGTTCTTC
CDR3: CASSSPTSGGVHEQFF
V: TRBV19
J: TRBJ2-1
size: .
length: 16
D: TRBD2

DNA: TGTGCCAGCAGCTTGAAACTCTCCACCGGGGAGCTGTTTTTT
CDR3: CASSLKLSTGELFF
V: TRBV5-4
J: TRBJ2-2
size: .
length: 14
D: .

DNA: TGCAGCGTTGAGATCCGACAGGGGGGCTATTTTGCAACTAATGAAAAACTGTTTTTT
CDR3: CSVEIRQGGYFATNEKLFF
V: TRBV29-1
J: TRBJ1-4
size: .
length: 19
D: TRBD1

DNA: TGTGCCAGCAGGTACGCTGGACAGGACTATGGCTACACCTTC
CDR3: CASRYAGQDYGYTF
V: TRBV7-3
J: TRBJ1-2
size: .
length: 14
D: TRBD1

DNA: TGTGCCAGTTCTAGACCAAATGAAAAACTGTTTTTT
CDR3: CASSRPNEKLFF
V: TRBV19
J: TRBJ1-4
size: few
length: 12
D: .

DNA: TGTGCCAGTAGTCCCCTGTTGCTTACAGGGAAAAATGAAAAACTGTTTTTT
CDR3: CASSPLLLTGKNEKLFF
V: TRBV19
J: TRBJ1-4
size: .
length: 17
D: .

DNA: TGTGCCAGCAGCGTGGGACAGGGGACAATGGGGCCCCAGCATTTT
CDR3: CASSVGQGTMGPQHF
V: TRBV6-5
J: TRBJ1-5
size: .
length: 15
D: TRBD1

DNA: TGTGCCAGCACCCGTGAACAGGGGAGTACGGACGAGCAGTACTTC
CDR3: CASTREQGSTDEQYF
V: TRBV11-2
J: TRBJ2-7
size: .
length: 15
D: TRBD1

DNA: TGTGCCAGCAACCATGACAGGGACAATGAGCAGTTCTTC
CDR3: CASNHDRDNEQFF
V: TRBV28
J: TRBJ2-1
size: .
length: 13
D: TRBD1

DNA: TGTGCCAGCAGCTTTGCCCTGGGAGCCGGGGGTTTAGATACGCAGTATTTT
CDR3: CASSFALGAGGLDTQYF
V: TRBV7-2
J: TRBJ2-3
size: .
length: 17
D: .

DNA: TGTGCCAGCAGTCGAGGGACAGGGGAGACCTATGGCTACACCTTC
CDR3: CASSRGTGETYGYTF
V: TRBV2
J: TRBJ1-2
size: once
length: 15
D: TRBD1

DNA: TGTGCCAGCAGCCCTCCGTGGGGGAAGGACTATGGCTACACCTTT
CDR3: CASSPPWGKDYGYTF
V: TRBV5-6
J: TRBJ1-2
size: .
length: 15
D: .

DNA: TGCGCCAGCGCCCAAACGCAGGGAACCTACGAGCAGTACTTC
CDR3: CASAQTQGTYEQYF
V: TRBV5-1
J: TRBJ2-7
size: .
length: 14
D: .

DNA: TGTGCCAGCAGTGAGAGGGGACAGCGGAACACTGAAGCTTTCTTT
CDR3: CASSERGQRNTEAFF
V: TRBV2
J: TRBJ1-1
size: few
length: 15
D: TRBD1

DNA: TGTGCCAGCAGCCAAGATCCGGCGCTAGCGGAGGATGAGCAGTTCTTC
CDR3: CASSQDPALAEDEQFF
V: TRBV4-2
J: TRBJ2-1
size: .
length: 16
D: TRBD2

DNA: TGTGCCAGCAGCTCGGGTATGAGGTGGCCCTACGAGCAGTACTTC
CDR3: CASSSGMRWPYEQYF
V: TRBV5-6
J: TRBJ2-7
size: .
length: 15
D: .

DNA: TGCGCCAGCAGCCCCCGGGGTAACTATGGCTACACCTTC
CDR3: CASSPRGNYGYTF
V: TRBV4-3
J: TRBJ1-2
size: .
length: 13
D: .

DNA: TGTGCCAGCAGCGGCTTTAGCGGGGGATACAATGAGCAGTTCTTC
CDR3: CASSGFSGGYNEQFF
V: TRBV11-2
J: TRBJ2-1
size: .
length: 15
D: TRBD2

DNA: TGTGCCAGCTCACCACGGGGCCAAGACGAGAACACTGAAGCTTTCTTT
CDR3: CASSPRGQDENTEAFF
V: TRBV18
J: TRBJ1-1
size: .
length: 16
D: .

DNA: TGCGCCAGCAGCCAAGGTCAGAGACAGGGGATTCTCTATGGCTACACCTTC
CDR3: CASSQGQRQGILYGYTF
V: TRBV4-1
J: TRBJ1-2
size: .
length: 17
D: TRBD1

DNA: TGTGCCAGCAGTTGGGGGGTGGGGATTTATCAGCCCCAGCATTTT
CDR3: CASSWGVGIYQPQHF
V: TRBV28
J: TRBJ1-5
size: .
length: 15
D: .

DNA: TGTGCCAGCAGCCTCGGACTAGCGGGGGGCCAAGAGACCCAGTACTTC
CDR3: CASSLGLAGGQETQYF
V: TRBV7-6
J: TRBJ2-5
size: .
length: 16
D: TRBD2

DNA: TGCGCCAGCAGTATTACTAGGAACACCGGGGAGCTGTTTTTT
CDR3: CASSITRNTGELFF
V: TRBV10-2
J: TRBJ2-2
size: .
length: 14
D: .

DNA: TGTGCCAGCAGCTTAGCGCTGGCGGATGAAGCTTTCTTT
CDR3: CASSLALADEAFF
V: TRBV7-2
J: TRBJ1-1
size: .
length: 13
D: .

DNA: TGTGCCAGCCTGGTTCGGGGGAGACAAGAGACCCAGTACTTC
CDR3: CASLVRGRQETQYF
V: TRBV7-8
J: TRBJ2-5
size: .
length: 14
D: .

DNA: TGTGCCAGCAGCCATAATACGGGGGGCGAAGGGACTGAAGCTTTCTTT
CDR3: CASSHNTGGEGTEAFF
V: TRBV7-2
J: TRBJ1-1
size: .
length: 16
D: .

DNA: TGTGCCAGCAGCCCGACAGGGGGCATTAACTATGGCTACACCTTC
CDR3: CASSPTGGINYGYTF
V: TRBV7-3
J: TRBJ1-2
size: .
length: 15
D: TRBD1

DNA: TGTGCCAGCAGCTTAGTCGGGAGGACAGGGGGTGGCTACACCTTC
CDR3: CASSLVGRTGGGYTF
V: TRBV7-2
J: TRBJ1-2
size: few
length: 15
D: TRBD1

DNA: TGTGCCAGCAGTGAATGGGCTAGCGAACACAATGAGCAGTTCTTC
CDR3: CASSEWASEHNEQFF
V: TRBV2
J: TRBJ2-1
size: .
length: 15
D: .

DNA: TGTGCCAGCACCCCGGTGGAGGGCCTTCCCTACGAGCAGTACTTC
CDR3: CASTPVEGLPYEQYF
V: TRBV6-5
J: TRBJ2-7
size: .
length: 15
D: .

DNA: TGTGCCAGTAGTCCAAGACAGGGGTCCGATGGCTACACCTTC
CDR3: CASSPRQGSDGYTF
V: TRBV19
J: TRBJ1-2
size: .
length: 14
D: TRBD1

DNA: TGTGCCAGCAGCCAAGATAGCAGGGCTCCCCTCCACTTT
CDR3: CASSQDSRAPLHF
V: TRBV3-1/TRBV3-2
J: TRBJ1-6
size: .
length: 13
D: .

DNA: TGTGCCAGCAGCCCCCCGGACAGGGGCCTTAATTCACCCCTCCACTTT
CDR3: CASSPPDRGLNSPLHF
V: TRBV7-9
J: TRBJ1-6
size: .
length: 16
D: TRBD1

DNA: TGCGCCAGCAGCCAAGAACGTGGCAGGGGGCGTTGGGGCACTGAAGCTTTCTTT
CDR3: CASSQERGRGRWGTEAFF
V: TRBV4-3
J: TRBJ1-1
size: .
length: 18
D: TRBD1

DNA: TGTGCCACCCCCGGGACAGGTGCCAACGAGCAGTACTTC
CDR3: CATPGTGANEQYF
V: TRBV6-5
J: TRBJ2-7
size: .
length: 13
D: TRBD1